This T cell receptor (beta chain) was captured in a study of Ad26.COV2.S vaccination and SARS-CoV-2 variants. Broader study findings: While placebo recipients had lower spike-specific TCR breadth, vaccine recipients had more.

Assay: immunoSEQ multiplex PCR; the TCRdb copy retains only in-frame clones and omits some. The sample holds around 300,000 clones, roughly 90% seen once. To note about this clone: As yet, its antigen is unknown.

Germline CDR1 reads SGHTA; CDR2 reads FQGNSA. With 5 bases removed from V and 2 bases from J, the gap between germline ends came to 9 bases. CDR3 size: 13 residues. Stated treatment: around 19 received Ad26.COV2.S at low or high dose, single or two shots; about 5 received placebo; per-sample allocation not given. Repertoires come from day 63 after the first vaccine or placebo injection. It was an adult aged 18-55 years in Boston who was the donor. The chain combines TRBV7-2 with TRBJ2-5; a weak D match, TRBD1 (5 bases). Here the sequenced sample was peripheral blood, taken in a trial of Ad26.COV2.S vaccine versus placebo. The TCR comes from a person aged 18-65 years who received the Ad26.COV2.S COVID-19 vaccine or a placebo. The CDR3 region is CASSLDSQETQYF. The CDR3 DNA is TGTGCCAGCAGCCTCGACAGTCAAGAGACCCAGTACTTC.